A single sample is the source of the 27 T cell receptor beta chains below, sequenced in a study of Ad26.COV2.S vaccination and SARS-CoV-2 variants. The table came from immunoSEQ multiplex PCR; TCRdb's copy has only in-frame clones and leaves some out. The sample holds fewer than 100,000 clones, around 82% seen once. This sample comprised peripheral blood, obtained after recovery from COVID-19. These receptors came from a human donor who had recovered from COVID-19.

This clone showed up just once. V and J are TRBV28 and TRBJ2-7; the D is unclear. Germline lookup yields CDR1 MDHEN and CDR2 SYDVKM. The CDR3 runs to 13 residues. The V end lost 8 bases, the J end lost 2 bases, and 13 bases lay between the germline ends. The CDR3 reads CASGGVSTYEQYF. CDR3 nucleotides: TGTGCCAGCGGTGGGGTCTCCACCTACGAGCAGTACTTC.

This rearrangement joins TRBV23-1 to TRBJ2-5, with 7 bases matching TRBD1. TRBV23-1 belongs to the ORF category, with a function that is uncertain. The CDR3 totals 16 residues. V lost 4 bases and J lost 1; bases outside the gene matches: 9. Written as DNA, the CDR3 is TGCGCCAGCAGTCCCCCCGGGACAGTCCCCCAAGAGACCCAGTACTTC. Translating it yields CASSPPGTVPQETQYF.

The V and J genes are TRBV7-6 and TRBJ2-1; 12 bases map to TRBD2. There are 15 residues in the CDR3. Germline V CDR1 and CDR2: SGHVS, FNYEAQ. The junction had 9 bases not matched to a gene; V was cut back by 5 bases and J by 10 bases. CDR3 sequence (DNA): TGTGCCAGCAGCCGGACTAGCGGGACGCTAGGGGAGCAGTTCTTC. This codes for CASSRTSGTLGEQFF.

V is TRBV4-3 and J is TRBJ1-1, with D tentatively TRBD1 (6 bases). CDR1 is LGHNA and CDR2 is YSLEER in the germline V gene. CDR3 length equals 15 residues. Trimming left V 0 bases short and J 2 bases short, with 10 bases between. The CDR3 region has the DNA TGCGCCAGCAGCCAAGATACAGGGAGCAACACTGAAGCTTTCTTT. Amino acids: CASSQDTGSNTEAFF.

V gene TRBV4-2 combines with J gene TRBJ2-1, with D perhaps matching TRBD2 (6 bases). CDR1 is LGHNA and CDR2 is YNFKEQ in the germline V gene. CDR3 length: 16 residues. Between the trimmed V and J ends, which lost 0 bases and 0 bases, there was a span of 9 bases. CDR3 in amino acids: CASSQEQTSSYNEQFF. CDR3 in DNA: TGTGCCAGCAGCCAAGAACAGACTAGCTCCTACAATGAGCAGTTCTTC.

The CDR3 protein is CASSTDRGNEQFF. CDR3 nucleotides: TGTGCCAGCAGCACCGACAGGGGCAATGAGCAGTTCTTC. The chain uses TRBV11-3 and TRBJ2-1, with 8 bases fitting TRBD1. Germline lookup yields CDR1 SGHNT and CDR2 YENEEA. V was clipped by 5 bases and J by 6 bases; unmatched bases: 3. The length of the CDR3 is 13 residues.

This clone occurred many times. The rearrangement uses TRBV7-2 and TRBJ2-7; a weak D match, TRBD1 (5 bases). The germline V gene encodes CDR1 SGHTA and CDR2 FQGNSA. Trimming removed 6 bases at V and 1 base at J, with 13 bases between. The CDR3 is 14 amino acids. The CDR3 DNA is TGTGCCAGCAGGCGACAGCCTCAGTCCTACGAGCAGTACTTC. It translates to CASRRQPQSYEQYF. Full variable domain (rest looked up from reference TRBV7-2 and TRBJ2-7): GAGVSQSPSNKVTEKGKDVELRCDPISGHTALYWYRQSLGQGLEFLIYFQGNSAPDKSGLPSDRFSAERTGGSVSTLTIQRTQQEDSAVYLCASRRQPQSYEQYFGPGTRLTVT.

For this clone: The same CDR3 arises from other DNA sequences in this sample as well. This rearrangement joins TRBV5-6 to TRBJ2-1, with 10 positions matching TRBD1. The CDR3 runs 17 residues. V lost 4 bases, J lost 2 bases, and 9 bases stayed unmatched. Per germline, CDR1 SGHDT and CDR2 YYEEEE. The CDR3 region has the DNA TGTGCCAGCAGCCTGCCCGGGACAGGGGACCCCTACAATGAGCAGTTCTTC. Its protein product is CASSLPGTGDPYNEQFF.

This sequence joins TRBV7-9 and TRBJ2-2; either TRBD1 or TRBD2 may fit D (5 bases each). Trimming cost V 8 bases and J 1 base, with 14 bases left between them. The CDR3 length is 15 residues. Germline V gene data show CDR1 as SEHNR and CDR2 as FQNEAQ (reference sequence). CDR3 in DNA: TGTGCCAGCCAGTCCGGGACGGAGAACACCGGGGAGCTGTTTTTT. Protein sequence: CASQSGTENTGELFF.

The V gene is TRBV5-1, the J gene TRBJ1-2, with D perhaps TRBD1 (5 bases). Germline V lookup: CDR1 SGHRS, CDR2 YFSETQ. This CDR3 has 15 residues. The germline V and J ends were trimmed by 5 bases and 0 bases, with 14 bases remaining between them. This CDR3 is CASSSTGQTNYGYTF. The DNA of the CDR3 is TGCGCCAGCAGTTCCACAGGACAAACTAACTATGGCTACACCTTC.

The DNA of the CDR3 is TGTGCCAGCAGTGCCCCCACATCCTACGAGCAGTACTTC. Protein product: CASSAPTSYEQYF. The chain is built from TRBV25-1 and TRBJ2-7, with unresolved D. The CDR3 is made up of 13 amino acids. V gave up 4 bases and J gave up 1 base, with 8 bases separating them. CDR1 MGHDK and CDR2 SYGVNS come from the germline V gene.

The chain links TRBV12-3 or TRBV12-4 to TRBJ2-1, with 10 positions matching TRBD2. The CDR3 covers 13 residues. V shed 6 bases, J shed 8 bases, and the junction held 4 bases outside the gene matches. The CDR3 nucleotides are TGTGCCAGCAGGGAAGGGACTAGCGATGAGCAGTTCTTC. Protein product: CASREGTSDEQFF.

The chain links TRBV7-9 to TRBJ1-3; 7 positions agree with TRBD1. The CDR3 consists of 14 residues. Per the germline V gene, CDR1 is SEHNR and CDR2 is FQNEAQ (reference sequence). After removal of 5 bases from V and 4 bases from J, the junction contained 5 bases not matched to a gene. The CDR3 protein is CASSVDRRGNTIYF. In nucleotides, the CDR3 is TGTGCCAGCAGCGTGGACAGGCGGGGAAACACCATATATTTT.

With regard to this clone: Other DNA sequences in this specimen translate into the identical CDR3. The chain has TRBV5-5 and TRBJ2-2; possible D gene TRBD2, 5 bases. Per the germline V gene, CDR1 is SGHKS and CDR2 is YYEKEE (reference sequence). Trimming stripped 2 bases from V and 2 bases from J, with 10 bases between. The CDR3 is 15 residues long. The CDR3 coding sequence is TGTGCCAGCAGCTTCGGTGGAGGAAACACCGGGGAGCTGTTTTTT. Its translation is CASSFGGGNTGELFF.

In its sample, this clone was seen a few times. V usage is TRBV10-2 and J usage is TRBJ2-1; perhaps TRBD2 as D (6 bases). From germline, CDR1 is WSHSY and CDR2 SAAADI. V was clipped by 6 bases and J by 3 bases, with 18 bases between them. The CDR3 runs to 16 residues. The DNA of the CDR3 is TGCGCCAGCAGGAGCCCCTCCGGGAGCCGCTACAATGAGCAGTTCTTC. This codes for CASRSPSGSRYNEQFF.

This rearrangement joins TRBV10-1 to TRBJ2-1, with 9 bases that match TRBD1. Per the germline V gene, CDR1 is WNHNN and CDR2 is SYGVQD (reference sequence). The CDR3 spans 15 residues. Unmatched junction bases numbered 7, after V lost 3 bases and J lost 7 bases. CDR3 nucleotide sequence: TGCGCCAGCAGTGAAGGGACAGGGTTAGGGAATGAGCAGTTCTTC. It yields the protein CASSEGTGLGNEQFF.

CDR3 residues: CASSQDPWAEQYF. The CDR3 DNA reads as TGCGCCAGCAGCCAAGATCCCTGGGCCGAGCAGTACTTC. The rearrangement links TRBV4-3 to TRBJ2-7; D is unclear. The CDR3 extends over 13 amino acids. The V and J ends lost 0 bases and 6 bases respectively, with 9 bases between them. Germline V gene lookup returns CDR1 LGHNA and CDR2 YSLEER.

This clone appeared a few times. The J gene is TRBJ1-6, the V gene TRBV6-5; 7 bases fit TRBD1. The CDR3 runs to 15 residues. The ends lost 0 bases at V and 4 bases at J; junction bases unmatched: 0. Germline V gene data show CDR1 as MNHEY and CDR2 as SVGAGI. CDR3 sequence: CASSYSTGYNSPLHF. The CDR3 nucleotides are TGTGCCAGCAGTTACTCGACAGGGTATAATTCACCCCTCCACTTT.

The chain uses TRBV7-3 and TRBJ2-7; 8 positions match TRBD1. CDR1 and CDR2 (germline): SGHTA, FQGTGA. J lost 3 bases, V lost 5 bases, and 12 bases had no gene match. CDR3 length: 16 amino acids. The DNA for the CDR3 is TGTGCCAGCAGCCCCCGAGCCGGACAGGGTAACTACGAGCAGTACTTC. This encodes CASSPRAGQGNYEQYF. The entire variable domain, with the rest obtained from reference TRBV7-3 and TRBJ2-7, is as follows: GAGVSQTPSNKVTEKGKYVELRCDPISGHTALYWYRQSLGQGPEFLIYFQGTGAADDSGLPNDRFFAVRPEGSVSTLKIQRTERGDSAVYLCASSPRAGQGNYEQYFGPGTRLTVT.

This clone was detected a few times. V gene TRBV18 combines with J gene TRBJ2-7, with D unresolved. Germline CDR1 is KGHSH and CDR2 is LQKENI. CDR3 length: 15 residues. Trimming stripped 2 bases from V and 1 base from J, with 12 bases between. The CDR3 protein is CASSPYLESSYEQYF. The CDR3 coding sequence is TGTGCCAGCTCACCATATTTGGAAAGTTCCTACGAGCAGTACTTC. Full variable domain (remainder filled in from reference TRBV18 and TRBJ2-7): NAGVMQNPRHLVRRRGQEARLRCSPMKGHSHVYWYRQLPEEGLKFMVYLQKENIIDESGMPKERFSAEFPKEGPSILRIQQVVRGDSAAYFCASSPYLESSYEQYFGPGTRLTVT.

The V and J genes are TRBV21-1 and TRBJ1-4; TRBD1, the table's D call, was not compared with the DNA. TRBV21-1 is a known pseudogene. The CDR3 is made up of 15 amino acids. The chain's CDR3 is CASSNNGDRGQKLFF. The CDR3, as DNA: TGTGCCAGCAGCAATAACGGGGACAGGGGTCAAAAACTGTTTTTT.

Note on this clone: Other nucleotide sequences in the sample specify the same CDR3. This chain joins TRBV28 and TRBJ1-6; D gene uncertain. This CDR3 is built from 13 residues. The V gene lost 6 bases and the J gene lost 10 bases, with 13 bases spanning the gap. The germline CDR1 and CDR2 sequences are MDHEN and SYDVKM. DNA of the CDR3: TGTGCCAGCAGCCCTGATGGGCGGTCACCCCTCCACTTT. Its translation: CASSPDGRSPLHF.

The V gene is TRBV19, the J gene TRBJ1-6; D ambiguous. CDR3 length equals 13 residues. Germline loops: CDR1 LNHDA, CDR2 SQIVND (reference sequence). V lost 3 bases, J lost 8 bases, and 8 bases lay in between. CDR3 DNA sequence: TGTGCCAGTAGTATCTTTAGGGATTCACCCCTCCACTTT. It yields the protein CASSIFRDSPLHF. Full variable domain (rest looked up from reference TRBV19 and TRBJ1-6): DGGITQSPKYLFRKEGQNVTLSCEQNLNHDAMYWYRQDPGQGLRLIYYSQIVNDFQKGDIAEGYSVSREKKESFPLTVTSAQKNPTAFYLCASSIFRDSPLHFGNGTRLTVT.

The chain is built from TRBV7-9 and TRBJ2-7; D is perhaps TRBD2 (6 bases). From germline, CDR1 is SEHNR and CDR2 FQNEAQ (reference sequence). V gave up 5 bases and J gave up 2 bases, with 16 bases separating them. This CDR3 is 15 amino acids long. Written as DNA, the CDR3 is TGTGCCAGCAGCGCCACGGGTTCGGGAGCCTACGAGCAGTACTTC. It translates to CASSATGSGAYEQYF.

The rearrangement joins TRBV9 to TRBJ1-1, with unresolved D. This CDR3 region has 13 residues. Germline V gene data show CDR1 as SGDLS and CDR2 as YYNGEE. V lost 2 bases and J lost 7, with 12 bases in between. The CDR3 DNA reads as TGTGCCAGCAGCGTCGCAGGCAGCGATGAAGCTTTCTTT. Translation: CASSVAGSDEAFF.

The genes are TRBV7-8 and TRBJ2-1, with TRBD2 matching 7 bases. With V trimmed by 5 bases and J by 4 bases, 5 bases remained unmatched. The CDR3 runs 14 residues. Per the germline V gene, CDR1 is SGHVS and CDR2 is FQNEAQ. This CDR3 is CASSGRAGYNEQFF. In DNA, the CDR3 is TGTGCCAGCAGCGGGAGGGCCGGGTACAATGAGCAGTTCTTC. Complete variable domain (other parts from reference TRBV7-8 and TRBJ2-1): GAGVSQSPRYKVAKRGQDVALRCDPISGHVSLFWYQQALGQGPEFLTYFQNEAQLDKSGLPSDRFFAERPEGSVSTLKIQRTQQEDSAVYLCASSGRAGYNEQFFGPGTRLTVL.

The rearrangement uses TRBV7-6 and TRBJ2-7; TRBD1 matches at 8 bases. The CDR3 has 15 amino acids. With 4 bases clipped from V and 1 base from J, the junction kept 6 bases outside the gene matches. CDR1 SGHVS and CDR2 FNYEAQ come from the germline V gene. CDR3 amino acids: CASSSRQGTSYEQYF. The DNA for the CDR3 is TGTGCCAGCAGCTCCCGACAGGGGACATCCTACGAGCAGTACTTC.